This TCR beta chain was sequenced for a study of CD8 T cells in ankylosing spondylitis. This CDR3 comprises 17 residues. The germline gives CDR1 SEHNR, CDR2 FQNEAQ (reference sequence). Trimming cost V 4 bases and J 1 base; bases outside gene matches: 11. Quantitative molecular-barcoded 5'-RACE generated the TCR beta libraries. Via MiXCR, TCRdb re-called the 5' RACE reads, giving one row per CDR3 protein. The sample lists 700,000 to 850,000 distinct CDR3 sequences; about an eighth were seen once. With regard to this clonotype: Antigen: not known.

Study-wide points: The study looked at matched synovial fluid samples from ankylosing spondylitis patients. Disease-linked clones were reported to be significantly enriched there. About 8 highly homologous variants made up a TCR beta motif, and this motif appeared characteristic of ankylosing spondylitis blood.

The rearrangement uses TRBV7-9 and TRBJ2-3; 7 bases fit TRBD2. The sequencing input was blood, either unsorted or a sorted T cell fraction (not recorded which). This receptor was identified in a male donor with ankylosing spondylitis. CDR3 sequence reads: CASSSRRLAFRTDTQYF. CDR3 nucleotides: TGTGCCAGCAGCTCCCGTCGACTAGCCTTTCGCACAGATACGCAGTATTTT.